This T cell receptor beta chain was captured by sequencing in a study of blood T cells in healthy people across ages. Overall study results and limits: The long-lived group displayed more naive CD4+ cells, plus higher diversity, than the aged donors did. Across the age range, TCR beta diversity per million T cells fell in a roughly linear way.

Each sample gave at least 6 million isolated PBMCs. The V end lost 4 bases, the J end lost 3 bases, and 16 bases lay between the germline ends. The germline CDR1 and CDR2 sequences are MNHEY and SMNVEV (reference sequence). The length of the CDR3 is 16 residues. Together with a sample-barcoded 5' primer, a J-beta primer mix was included in a second PCR lasting roughly 7 to 11 cycles. One entry per CDR3 protein, called by TCRdb with MiXCR from the 5' RACE reads. The profile shows about 2 million distinct CDR3 sequences, roughly 52% of them singletons. In the case of this clonotype: Antigen: not known.

Specimen: blood. The chain has TRBV27 and TRBJ2-1; TRBD1 or TRBD2 may be the D gene (5 bases each). This TCR came from a woman aged 40 to 49 in good health. The CDR3: CASSSTTGFNYNEQFF. The CDR3 DNA follows: TGTGCCAGCAGTTCGACTACAGGATTCAACTACAATGAGCAGTTCTTC.